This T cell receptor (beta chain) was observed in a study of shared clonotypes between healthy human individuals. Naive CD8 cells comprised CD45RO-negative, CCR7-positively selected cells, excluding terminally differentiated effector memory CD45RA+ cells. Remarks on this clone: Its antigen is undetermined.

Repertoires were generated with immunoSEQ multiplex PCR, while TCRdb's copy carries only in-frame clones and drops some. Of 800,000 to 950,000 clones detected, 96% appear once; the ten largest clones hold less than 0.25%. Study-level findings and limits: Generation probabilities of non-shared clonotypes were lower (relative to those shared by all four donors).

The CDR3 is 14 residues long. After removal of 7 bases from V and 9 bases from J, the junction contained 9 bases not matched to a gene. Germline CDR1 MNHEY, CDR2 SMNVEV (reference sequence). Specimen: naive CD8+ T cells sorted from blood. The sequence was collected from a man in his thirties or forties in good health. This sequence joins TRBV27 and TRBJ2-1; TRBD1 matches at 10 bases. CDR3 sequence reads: CASTSGTGVIEQFF. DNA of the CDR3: TGTGCCAGCACCTCCGGGACAGGGGTAATTGAGCAGTTCTTC.